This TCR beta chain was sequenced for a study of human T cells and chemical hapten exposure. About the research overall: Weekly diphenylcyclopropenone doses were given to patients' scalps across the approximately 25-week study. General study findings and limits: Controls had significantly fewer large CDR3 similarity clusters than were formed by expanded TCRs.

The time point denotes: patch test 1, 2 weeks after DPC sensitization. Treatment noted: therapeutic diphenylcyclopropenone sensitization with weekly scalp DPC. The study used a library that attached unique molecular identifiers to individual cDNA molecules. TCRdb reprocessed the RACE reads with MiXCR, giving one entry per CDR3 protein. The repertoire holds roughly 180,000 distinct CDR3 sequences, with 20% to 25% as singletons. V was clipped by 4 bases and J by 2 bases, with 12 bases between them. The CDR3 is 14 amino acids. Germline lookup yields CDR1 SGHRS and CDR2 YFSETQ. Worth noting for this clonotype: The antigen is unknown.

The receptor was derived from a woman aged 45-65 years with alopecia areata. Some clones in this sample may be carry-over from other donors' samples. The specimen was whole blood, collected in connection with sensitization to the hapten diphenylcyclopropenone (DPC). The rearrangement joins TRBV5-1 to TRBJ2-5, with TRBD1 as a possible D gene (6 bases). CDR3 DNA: TGCGCCAGCAGCGCACCGGGACAACAAGAGACCCAGTACTTC. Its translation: CASSAPGQQETQYF.